These 25 T cell receptor beta chains share one sample of origin, sequenced in a study of blood T cell repertoires in COVID-19. Generated by immunoSEQ multiplex PCR, the TCRdb table keeps only in-frame clones and is missing some. This sample carries some 230,000 clones, roughly four fifths of them seen once, and the ten largest clones take just under 7.5%. The sequencing input was peripheral blood. These receptors came from a woman between 45 and 60 years old with acute or convalescent COVID-19.

The genes are TRBV24-1 and TRBJ1-4; 9 bases agree with TRBD1. Germline lookup yields CDR1 KGHDR and CDR2 SFDVKD. V gave up 9 bases and J gave up 7 bases; unmatched junction bases: 8. This CDR3 contains 14 residues. The CDR3 nucleotides read TGTGCCACCCCTCTCCGGGACAGGGTTGAAAAACTGTTTTTT. This translates into CATPLRDRVEKLFF.

DNA for the CDR3: TGTGCCAGTAGTATTCAGGGGAATTCACCCCTCCACTTT. It translates to CASSIQGNSPLHF. The chain is built from TRBV19 and TRBJ1-6; D perhaps matches TRBD1 (6 bases). With 3 bases removed from V and 7 bases from J, the gap between germline ends came to 7 bases. The CDR3 length is 13 residues. Germline V CDR1 and CDR2: LNHDA, SQIVND (reference sequence).

J is TRBJ1-2 and V is TRBV6-2 or TRBV6-3; D gene ambiguous. From germline, CDR1 is MNHEY and CDR2 SVGEGT. Trimming took 4 bases from V and 7 from J, leaving 7 bases between them. The CDR3 runs to 11 residues. CDR3 nucleotide sequence: TGTGCCAGCAGTTCGTCTCTTGGCTACACCTTC. Translating it yields CASSSSLGYTF.

The chain has TRBV19 and TRBJ2-3; D unclear. The V gene's germline CDR1 is LNHDA and CDR2 SQIVND (reference sequence). Trimming pared 3 bases from V and 2 bases from J, leaving 12 bases between. This CDR3 has 15 amino acids. The CDR3 is CASSMEAQFTDTQYF. CDR3 sequence (DNA): TGTGCCAGTAGTATGGAAGCACAGTTCACAGATACGCAGTATTTT.

As concerns this clone: The same CDR3 also results from other DNA sequences found in this sample. The chain carries TRBV5-4 and TRBJ2-5; a weak D match, TRBD1 (6 bases). Looked up from germline, CDR1 is SGHNT and CDR2 is YYREEE (reference sequence). The CDR3 covers 13 residues. Trimming pared 0 bases from V and 4 bases from J, leaving 7 bases between. The CDR3 sequence is CASSLDRAETQYF. The CDR3 region has the DNA TGTGCCAGCAGCTTGGACAGGGCAGAGACCCAGTACTTC.

The rearrangement uses TRBV28 and TRBJ2-1; no clear D gene. There are 17 residues in the CDR3. Germline CDR1 is MDHEN and CDR2 is SYDVKM. V was shortened by 5 bases and J by 1 base, with 18 bases between the two germline ends. The CDR3 DNA reads TGTGCCAGCAGTACTTTGCGACAACTCGCTTCCTACAATGAGCAGTTCTTC. It yields the protein CASSTLRQLASYNEQFF.

The chain is built from TRBV3-1 (or the pseudogene TRBV3-2) and TRBJ1-5, with D maybe TRBD1 (6 bases). The CDR3 contains 14 residues. The germline CDR1 and CDR2 sequences are LGHDT and YNNKEL (reference sequence). V lost 4 bases, J lost 4 bases, and 11 bases lay in between. The CDR3 DNA follows: TGTGCCAGCAGCCTACAGGGCCGGAATCAGCCCCAGCATTTT. This encodes CASSLQGRNQPQHF.

This rearrangement joins TRBV7-3 to TRBJ2-1; weak D call: TRBD2 (5 bases). V shed 5 bases and J shed 6 bases, with 23 bases lying between them. The CDR3 has 17 amino acids. Germline CDR1 is SGHTA and CDR2 is FQGTGA. CDR3 loop: CASSPGEGSPKGNEQFF. CDR3 nucleotides: TGTGCCAGCAGCCCCGGAGAGGGCAGCCCTAAAGGCAATGAGCAGTTCTTC.

V gene TRBV7-2 combines with J gene TRBJ2-7; 8 bases match TRBD2. Trimming removed 4 bases from V and 5 bases from J; junction bases left unmatched: 13. This CDR3 contains 16 residues. Germline V lookup: CDR1 SGHTA, CDR2 FQGNSA. This chain's CDR3 is CASSSRSSGRPHEQYF. The DNA for the CDR3 is TGTGCCAGCAGCTCACGATCAAGCGGGAGACCCCACGAGCAGTACTTC.

The chain carries TRBV9 and TRBJ1-2, with 9 bases fitting TRBD1. The CDR3 consists of 13 residues. CDR1 is SGDLS, CDR2 YYNGEE, per germline. J gave up 8 bases and V 4 bases, and 6 bases lay outside the gene matches. The CDR3 DNA follows: TGTGCCAGCAGCCCAACAGGGGGCGGCGGCTACACCTTC. Its translation is CASSPTGGGGYTF.

The rearrangement uses TRBV6-5 and TRBJ2-5; 7 bases align to TRBD2. Looked up from germline, CDR1 is MNHEY and CDR2 is SVGAGI. The CDR3 covers 14 residues. Trimming at V came to 7 bases and at J to 1 base, leaving 6 bases not matched to a gene. The CDR3: CASTERGVQETQYF. The CDR3 DNA reads TGTGCCAGCACCGAACGGGGGGTCCAAGAGACCCAGTACTTC.

The gene calls are TRBV5-1 and TRBJ1-1; D unclear. CDR1 and CDR2 (germline): SGHRS, YFSETQ. This CDR3 contains 14 residues. Trimming removed 5 bases from V and 4 bases from J, with 15 bases in between. CDR3 coding DNA: TGCGCCAGCAGTGGTACCTTGGCAGGCACTGAAGCTTTCTTT. The encoded protein is CASSGTLAGTEAFF.

The table lists this clone with a count of one. The chain employs TRBV5-1 and TRBJ1-1; 7 nucleotides align to TRBD1. CDR1 and CDR2 (germline): SGHRS, YFSETQ. V shed 2 bases and J 8 bases; nucleotides not matched to a gene: 6. This CDR3 is 13 amino acids long. CDR3 sequence (DNA): TGCGCCAGCAGCTTCCGGGACAGCGCCGAAGCTTTCTTT. Its protein is CASSFRDSAEAFF.

The genes are TRBV19 and TRBJ1-6; tentative D call: TRBD1 (5 bases). CDR3 length equals 15 residues. CDR1 is LNHDA and CDR2 is SQIVND in the germline V gene (reference sequence). Between the trimmed V and J ends, which lost 4 bases and 5 bases, there was a span of 12 bases. Here the CDR3 DNA reads TGTGCCAGTAGTAGACAGAGAATAGATAATTCACCCCTCCACTTT. Translating it yields CASSRQRIDNSPLHF.

The chain employs TRBV19 and TRBJ2-5; 8 bases align to TRBD1. V was clipped by 5 bases and J by 3 bases; unmatched bases: 5. The CDR3 is made up of 14 amino acids. Per the germline V gene, CDR1 is LNHDA and CDR2 is SQIVND (reference sequence). The CDR3 DNA reads as TGTGCCAGTAGTTTGAGGACAGGGAAAGAGACCCAGTACTTC. Its translation: CASSLRTGKETQYF.

The sample holds a few counts of this clone. This chain links TRBV9 with TRBJ2-2; 8 bases align to TRBD2. CDR1 SGDLS and CDR2 YYNGEE come from the germline V gene. V dropped 0 bases and J dropped 5; count of bases not matched to a gene: 3. The CDR3 has 15 residues. CDR3 loop: CASSVAGGRTGELFF. DNA for the CDR3: TGTGCCAGCAGCGTAGCGGGGGGGCGAACCGGGGAGCTGTTTTTT.

This clone has a handful of counts. The V and J genes are TRBV18 and TRBJ2-5, with D perhaps matching TRBD2 (6 bases). CDR3 length: 15 amino acids. Germline lookup yields CDR1 KGHSH and CDR2 LQKENI. V was trimmed by 0 bases and J by 2 bases, leaving 10 bases between them. In DNA form, the CDR3 reads TGTGCCAGCTCACCACCGGAGGGTGTACAAGAGACCCAGTACTTC. Translation: CASSPPEGVQETQYF. Based on the CDR3 plus reference TRBV18 and TRBJ2-5, the full variable domain is NAGVMQNPRHLVRRRGQEARLRCSPMKGHSHVYWYRQLPEEGLKFMVYLQKENIIDESGMPKERFSAEFPKEGPSILRIQQVVRGDSAAYFCASSPPEGVQETQYFGPGTRLLVL.

The chain uses TRBV4-2 and TRBJ2-3, with 13 bases identical to TRBD2. The V segment lost 6 bases and the J segment 2 bases; nucleotides outside the gene matches: 2. The germline V gene encodes CDR1 LGHNA and CDR2 YNFKEQ. The CDR3 has 15 amino acids. DNA of the CDR3: TGTGCCAGCAGACTAGCGGGGGGGGACACAGATACGCAGTATTTT. Translation: CASRLAGGDTDTQYF.

J is TRBJ1-1 and V is TRBV5-1; D gene ambiguous. Trimming stripped 3 bases from V and 1 base from J, with 10 bases between. Germline V gives CDR1 SGHRS, CDR2 YFSETQ. This CDR3 spans 14 amino acids. The CDR3 nucleotides read TGCGCCAGCAGCTACTCATCAGGGAACACTGAAGCTTTCTTT. It is translated as CASSYSSGNTEAFF.

This chain connects TRBV30 to TRBJ1-4; D is unresolved. V was shortened by 0 bases and J by 5 bases, with 7 bases between the two germline ends. The CDR3 totals 13 residues. Germline CDR1 reads GTSNPN; CDR2 reads SVGIG (reference sequence). CDR3 loop: CAWSVADNEKLFF. The CDR3 nucleotides read TGTGCCTGGAGTGTAGCGGACAATGAAAAACTGTTTTTT.

This sequence joins TRBV28 and TRBJ1-1; D gene uncertain. Between the trimmed V and J ends, which lost 2 bases and 8 bases, there was a span of 9 bases. Germline CDR1 MDHEN, CDR2 SYDVKM. The CDR3 loop spans 12 amino acids. CDR3 loop: CASSLMAVEAFF. The DNA of the CDR3 is TGTGCCAGCAGTTTAATGGCGGTCGAAGCTTTCTTT.

The CDR3 sequence: CAAESGTTFSYEQYF. Here the CDR3 DNA reads TGTGCCGCAGAATCTGGGACTACCTTCTCCTACGAGCAGTACTTC. The chain recombines TRBV30 with TRBJ2-7; 7 bases line up with TRBD2. V was clipped by 8 bases and J by 0 bases; unmatched bases: 13. The V gene's germline CDR1 is GTSNPN and CDR2 SVGIG (reference sequence). The CDR3 contains 15 residues.

The CDR3 protein is CASSISGFNQPQHF. CDR3 DNA sequence: TGTGCCAGCAGTATATCAGGGTTCAATCAGCCCCAGCATTTT. This chain links TRBV6-5 with TRBJ1-5, with D perhaps matching TRBD1 (5 bases). This CDR3 has 14 residues. Trimming left V 5 bases short and J 3 bases short, with 11 bases between. Germline V gives CDR1 MNHEY, CDR2 SVGAGI.

A single count supports this clone. V gene TRBV19 combines with J gene TRBJ1-6, with D unresolved. Germline V gene lookup returns CDR1 LNHDA and CDR2 SQIVND (reference sequence). The CDR3 consists of 14 residues. Trimming pared 7 bases from V and 6 bases from J, leaving 13 bases between. CDR3 amino acids: CASTARDLNSPLHF. The CDR3 region has the DNA TGTGCCAGTACCGCCCGGGATCTTAATTCACCCCTCCACTTT.

This clone was seen once. V usage is TRBV7-2 and J usage is TRBJ2-2, with D perhaps TRBD2 (6 bases). This CDR3 spans 14 amino acids. The germline V gene encodes CDR1 SGHTA and CDR2 FQGNSA. V was pared by 5 bases and J by 6 bases, with 13 bases between. CDR3 in amino acids: CASSPGGGAGELFF. The CDR3 DNA sequence: TGTGCCAGCAGCCCAGGTGGCGGGGCCGGGGAGCTGTTTTTT.